This is a list of T cell receptor beta chains from one sample in a study of blood T cell repertoires in COVID-19. The data were produced by immunoSEQ multiplex PCR, yet TCRdb's version contains in-frame clones alone and is incomplete. The sample yields about 190,000 clones, about 81% seen once. Sequencing input: PBMCs or T cells enriched from blood (not recorded which). These receptors were collected from a woman under 40 who had recovered from COVID-19. Both conserved end residues are part of each CDR3. D genes are given only for firm matches. Clone size is stated in some rows and not others, as once, few, many or a class when expanded.

NA | TRBJ2-1 | TRBV5-1 | TRBD1 | CASSIQETGAYNEQFF | TGCGCCAGCAGCATCCAAGAGACAGGGGCCTACAATGAGCAGTTCTTC
NA | TRBJ2-3 | TRBV7-3 | TRBD1 | CASSSGTGGPPSTDTQYF | TGTGCCAGCAGCTCCGGGACAGGCGGACCTCCGAGCACAGATACGCAGTATTTT
NA | TRBJ1-5 | TRBV29-1 | TRBD1 | CSVRTGDQPQHF | TGCAGCGTTAGGACAGGGGATCAGCCCCAGCATTTT
NA | TRBJ1-4 | TRBV27 | TRBD1 | CASSLASGDRKLFF | TGTGCCAGCAGTTTAGCTTCAGGGGACAGGAAACTGTTTTTT
NA | TRBJ1-2 | TRBV5-5 | NA | CASSLVRGGDHGYTF | TGTGCCAGCAGCTTGGTTAGAGGAGGGGACCATGGCTACACCTTC
NA | TRBJ2-1 | TRBV10-3 | TRBD1 | CAISRGQGLNEQFF | TGTGCCATCAGTAGGGGACAGGGATTGAATGAGCAGTTCTTC
NA | TRBJ1-6 | TRBV11-2 | NA | CASSPRRGGSYNSPLHF | TGTGCCAGCAGCCCCCGGAGAGGGGGATCCTATAATTCACCCCTCCACTTT
once | TRBJ2-2 | TRBV7-8 | TRBD2 | CASYLAGAGGELFF | TGTGCCAGTTATCTCGCGGGAGCAGGCGGGGAGCTGTTTTTT
NA | TRBJ1-5 | TRBV28 | TRBD1 | CASTQGGPNQPQHF | TGTGCCAGCACCCAGGGGGGCCCTAATCAGCCCCAGCATTTT
NA | TRBJ1-2 | TRBV6-1 | TRBD1 | CASSEGQGPYGYTF | TGTGCCAGCAGTGAAGGACAGGGCCCGTATGGCTACACCTTC
NA | TRBJ1-2 | TRBV10-3 | NA | CAISESGGNYGYTF | TGTGCCATCAGTGAATCAGGAGGGAACTATGGCTACACCTTC
NA | TRBJ2-3 | TRBV29-1 | TRBD2 | CSVVPLGGGTDTQYF | TGCAGCGTTGTTCCCCTGGGGGGGGGCACAGATACGCAGTATTTT
NA | TRBJ2-3 | TRBV9 | TRBD1 | CASSVTGTGSTDTQYF | TGTGCCAGCAGCGTTACCGGGACAGGTAGCACAGATACGCAGTATTTT
few | TRBJ1-5 | TRBV9 | TRBD1 | CASSTGQAGNQPQHF | TGTGCCAGCAGCACCGGACAGGCCGGCAATCAGCCCCAGCATTTT
NA | TRBJ1-5 | TRBV5-5 | NA | CASSLGQTGQPQHF | TGTGCCAGCAGCTTGGGTCAAACGGGTCAGCCCCAGCATTTT
NA | TRBJ2-5 | TRBV19 | NA | CASSYGQRDGETQYF | TGTGCCAGTAGCTACGGACAGAGAGATGGAGAGACCCAGTACTTC
many | TRBJ2-3 | TRBV7-3 | TRBD2 | CASSQTSGYTDTQYF | TGTGCCAGCAGTCAGACTAGCGGGTACACAGATACGCAGTATTTT
NA | TRBJ1-3 | TRBV6-6 | TRBD1 | CASRELQGAYGNTIYF | TGTGCCAGCAGGGAACTACAGGGGGCGTATGGAAACACCATATATTTT
once | TRBJ2-1 | TRBV20-1 | NA | CSAESHNEQFF | TGCAGTGCCGAGTCCCACAATGAGCAGTTCTTC